The next 26 T cell receptor beta chains were all read from a single sample in a study of control samples from healthy donors and cancer patients. Only in-frame clones appear in the TCRdb table, and some are missing; sequencing was by immunoSEQ multiplex PCR. The repertoire includes approximately 70,000 clones, about 90% of them detected once, and under 5% sits in the top ten. Sequenced input: blood. These receptors originate from a woman aged 45 to 65 in good health.

The V gene is TRBV19, the J gene TRBJ1-5; 9 nucleotides align to TRBD1. Trimming removed 7 bases from V and 4 bases from J; junction bases left unmatched: 8. The CDR3 length is 15 residues. Looked up from germline, CDR1 is LNHDA and CDR2 is SQIVND (reference sequence). CDR3 sequence reads: CASTPSGTGNQPQHF. Here the CDR3 DNA reads TGTGCCAGTACCCCTTCGGGGACAGGGAATCAGCCCCAGCATTTT.

The rearrangement uses TRBV5-4 and TRBJ2-7, with 13 nucleotides matching TRBD2. The CDR3 is 15 amino acids. Germline loops: CDR1 SGHNT, CDR2 YYREEE (reference sequence). V shed 4 bases, J shed 4 bases, and the junction held 5 bases outside the gene matches. The DNA of the CDR3 is TGTGCCAGCAGCGTCGGGACTAGCGGGACTTACGAGCAGTACTTC. Protein sequence: CASSVGTSGTYEQYF.

The chain is built from TRBV7-9 and TRBJ2-1; TRBD2 matches at 12 bases. With V trimmed by 7 bases and J by 8 bases, 9 bases remained unmatched. The germline gives CDR1 SEHNR, CDR2 FQNEAQ (reference sequence). The CDR3 is 15 residues long. CDR3 bases: TGTGCCAGCACCCGACTAGCGGGAGATGTGGATGAGCAGTTCTTC. Protein: CASTRLAGDVDEQFF.

In its sample, this clone was seen a few times. The chain is built from TRBV12-3 or TRBV12-4 and TRBJ2-5; TRBD1 might be the D (6 bases). The length of the CDR3 is 12 residues. Trimming pared 6 bases from V and 3 bases from J, leaving 8 bases between. CDR3 amino acids: CASRYREETQYF. CDR3 bases: TGTGCCAGCAGGTACAGGGAAGAGACCCAGTACTTC.

The chain recombines TRBV10-3 with TRBJ1-5; D possibly corresponds to TRBD1 (5 bases). V was cut by 4 bases and J by 7 bases, with 11 bases left in between. Germline assignment: CDR1 ENHRY and CDR2 SYGVKD. The CDR3 spans 13 residues. The CDR3 DNA is TGTGCCATCAGTGGGGGGAGCGGACAGCCCCAGCATTTT. Protein sequence: CAISGGSGQPQHF.

The chain has TRBV24-1 and TRBJ2-1; 8 bases match TRBD2. The CDR3 sequence is 13 residues long. J lost 10 bases, V lost 5 bases, and 6 bases had no gene match. Germline V gene sequence: CDR1 KGHDR, CDR2 SFDVKD. The CDR3 loop reads CATSAQVAGEQFF. The CDR3 coding sequence is TGTGCCACCAGTGCGCAGGTAGCGGGAGAGCAGTTCTTC.

The J gene is TRBJ2-1, the V gene TRBV11-2; D may be TRBD2 (6 bases). The V end lost 1 base, the J end lost 3 bases, and 10 bases lay between the germline ends. This CDR3 has 15 residues. Germline assignment: CDR1 SGHAT and CDR2 FQNNGV. CDR3: CASSLGSGGYNEQFF. The CDR3 DNA follows: TGTGCCAGCAGCTTAGGTAGCGGAGGCTACAATGAGCAGTTCTTC.

The chain links TRBV25-1 to TRBJ2-3; D call uncertain. The CDR3 covers 15 residues. Trimming left V 1 base short and J 2 bases short, with 10 bases between. The V gene's germline CDR1 is MGHDK and CDR2 SYGVNS. The CDR3 sequence: CASSESVGTTDTQYF. The CDR3 coding sequence is TGTGCCAGCAGTGAATCGGTGGGAACCACAGATACGCAGTATTTT.

V gene TRBV9 combines with J gene TRBJ2-5, with a weak D call TRBD1 (5 bases). V was cut by 2 bases and J by 0 bases, with 11 bases left in between. This CDR3 comprises 15 residues. CDR1 and CDR2 from the germline V gene are SGDLS and YYNGEE. CDR3: CASSVQDIYQETQYF. CDR3 sequence (DNA): TGTGCCAGCAGCGTCCAGGACATCTACCAAGAGACCCAGTACTTC.

J is TRBJ2-7 and V is TRBV6-5; 16 bases agree with TRBD2. J was trimmed by 4 bases and V by 0 bases; bases with no gene match: 0. CDR3 length: 16 amino acids. Germline V gene lookup returns CDR1 MNHEY and CDR2 SVGAGI. The chain's CDR3 is CASSYSGLAGGYEQYF. The DNA of the CDR3 is TGTGCCAGCAGTTACTCGGGACTAGCGGGAGGGTACGAGCAGTACTTC.

The V and J genes are TRBV10-3 and TRBJ2-1; D gene ambiguous. Trimming shortened V by 2 bases and J by 0 bases, and 8 bases separated the two germline ends. Germline V gene lookup returns CDR1 ENHRY and CDR2 SYGVKD. This CDR3 is 15 amino acids long. The CDR3 region is CAISETDSSYNEQFF. Here the CDR3 DNA reads TGTGCCATCAGTGAGACAGATAGCTCCTACAATGAGCAGTTCTTC.

The J gene is TRBJ2-3, the V gene TRBV19; 7 bases line up with TRBD1. The junction had 4 bases not matched to a gene; V was cut back by 5 bases and J by 2 bases. Per germline, CDR1 LNHDA and CDR2 SQIVND (reference sequence). This CDR3 region has 14 residues. The CDR3 DNA reads TGTGCCAGTAGTCTTGGGACAGCCACAGATACGCAGTATTTT. Translating gives CASSLGTATDTQYF.

This chain uses TRBV2 with TRBJ1-2, with 8 bases matching TRBD1. CDR1 is SNHLY and CDR2 is FYNNEI in the germline V gene. The CDR3 covers 15 residues. Trimming took 6 bases from V and 2 from J; bases not matched to a gene: 8. DNA for the CDR3: TGTGCCAGCAGAAGGAAGGGACAGGCGAACTATGGCTACACCTTC. This gives the protein CASRRKGQANYGYTF. Using reference TRBV2 and TRBJ1-2 for the parts outside the CDR3, the full variable domain is EPEVTQTPSHQVTQMGQEVILRCVPISNHLYFYWYRQILGQKVEFLVSFYNNEISEKSEIFDDQFSVERPDGSNFTLKIRSTKLEDSAMYFCASRRKGQANYGYTFGSGTRLTVV.

V gene TRBV6-5 combines with J gene TRBJ1-5; D remains ambiguous. This CDR3 is 13 amino acids long. Trimming removed 8 bases at V and 0 bases at J, with 8 bases between. The germline gives CDR1 MNHEY, CDR2 SVGAGI. CDR3 sequence (DNA): TGTGCCAGCGAAGGAAATAGCAATCAGCCCCAGCATTTT. Translating it yields CASEGNSNQPQHF.

The genes are TRBV5-1 and TRBJ2-2; D gene unclear. The V gene's germline CDR1 is SGHRS and CDR2 YFSETQ. The CDR3 totals 15 residues. The V gene lost 3 bases and the J gene lost 0 bases, with 9 bases spanning the gap. Written as DNA, the CDR3 is TGCGCCAGCAGCTCGACGTACTCGAACACCGGGGAGCTGTTTTTT. Residues: CASSSTYSNTGELFF.

The chain combines TRBV6-5 with TRBJ1-5, with D hard to call. The CDR3 runs to 13 residues. In germline, CDR1 is MNHEY, CDR2 SVGAGI. The V end was cut by 4 bases, the J end by 7 bases, with 11 bases between. The CDR3 nucleotides read TGTGCCAGCAGTTTTGGGCAAGGCCAGCCCCAGCATTTT. Its translation is CASSFGQGQPQHF.

The chain has TRBV9 and TRBJ2-7; perhaps TRBD1 as D (7 bases). V lost 3 bases, J lost 4 bases, and 14 bases lay in between. The CDR3 covers 14 residues. Looked up from germline, CDR1 is SGDLS and CDR2 is YYNGEE. The CDR3 region has the DNA TGTGCCAGCAGCGGCGGGACAGAGTGGTACGAGCAGTACTTC. This translates into CASSGGTEWYEQYF.

This clone is large (0.1 to 1%) within its sample. The V gene is TRBV24-1, the J gene TRBJ1-5; possibly TRBD1 for D (6 bases). Germline loops: CDR1 KGHDR, CDR2 SFDVKD. V shed 4 bases and J shed 4 bases, with 10 bases lying between them. The length of the CDR3 is 14 residues. In DNA, the CDR3 is TGTGCCACCAGTGACTCCAGGGGAAATCAGCCCCAGCATTTT. Translated: CATSDSRGNQPQHF.

The chain has TRBV4-1 and TRBJ2-7, with D perhaps matching TRBD2 (5 bases). Trimming left V 3 bases short and J 6 bases short, with 15 bases between. The V gene's germline CDR1 is MGHRA and CDR2 YSYEKL. This CDR3 region has 14 residues. CDR3 nucleotide sequence: TGCGCCAGCAGCCAGCTTTGGACCAGCGGCGAGCAGTACTTC. This translates into CASSQLWTSGEQYF.

The chain uses TRBV5-4 and TRBJ2-6, with D possibly matching TRBD2 (5 bases). Germline loops: CDR1 SGHNT, CDR2 YYREEE (reference sequence). The CDR3 covers 16 residues. V was pared by 4 bases and J by 1 base, with 12 bases between. The CDR3 nucleotides read TGTGCCAGCAGCCCTCCCACGGGATCTGGGGCCAACGTCCTGACTTTC. Amino acids: CASSPPTGSGANVLTF.

The chain combines TRBV28 with TRBJ2-1, with TRBD1 matching 8 bases. Per the germline V gene, CDR1 is MDHEN and CDR2 is SYDVKM. V dropped 5 bases and J dropped 8; count of bases not matched to a gene: 20. The CDR3 covers 18 residues. The CDR3 loop is CASSGGGVRDRLTDEQFF. In DNA, the CDR3 is TGTGCCAGCAGTGGGGGTGGGGTACGGGACAGGTTAACAGATGAGCAGTTCTTC.

The genes are TRBV4-1 and TRBJ2-3; D call uncertain. Germline CDR1 MGHRA, CDR2 YSYEKL. V was pared by 4 bases and J by 4 bases, with 15 bases between. This CDR3 is built from 15 residues. The chain's CDR3 is CASSPTTASSDTQYF. DNA of the CDR3: TGCGCCAGCAGCCCCACGACGGCCAGCTCAGATACGCAGTATTTT.

This clone occurred once. The rearrangement joins TRBV3-1 (or the pseudogene TRBV3-2) to TRBJ2-2; 7 positions match TRBD2. The trim removed 6 bases at V and 3 bases at J, leaving 4 bases unmatched. The CDR3 is made up of 14 amino acids. The germline gives CDR1 LGHDT, CDR2 YNNKEL (reference sequence). The CDR3 region is CASRWGGDTGELFF. DNA of the CDR3: TGTGCCAGCAGGTGGGGAGGGGACACCGGGGAGCTGTTTTTT.

This chain uses TRBV28 with TRBJ1-5, with D possibly being TRBD1 (5 bases). This CDR3 has 14 amino acids. Germline V CDR1 and CDR2: MDHEN, SYDVKM. With 5 bases removed from V and 5 bases from J, the gap between germline ends came to 13 bases. CDR3 coding DNA: TGTGCCAGCAGTCGCGACAGACTTGATCAGCCCCAGCATTTT. Amino acid sequence: CASSRDRLDQPQHF. Filled out from reference TRBV28 and TRBJ1-5, the complete variable domain reads DVKVTQSSRYLVKRTGEKVFLECVQDMDHENMFWYRQDPGLGLRLIYFSYDVKMKEKGDIPEGYSVSREKKERFSLILESASTNQTSMYLCASSRDRLDQPQHFGDGTRLSIL.

The chain is built from TRBV28 and TRBJ1-1; TRBD1 might be the D (5 bases). Germline-derived CDR1 and CDR2 are MDHEN and SYDVKM. The length of the CDR3 is 13 residues. Trimming took 6 bases from V and 6 from J, leaving 14 bases between them. This CDR3 is CASRYPGRAEAFF. The CDR3 nucleotides read TGTGCCAGCAGGTACCCGGGCAGGGCTGAAGCTTTCTTT.

This chain links TRBV27 with TRBJ2-2, with 7 bases matching TRBD1. This CDR3 has 15 amino acids. Germline CDR1 and CDR2: MNHEY and SMNVEV (reference sequence). Trimming took 5 bases from V and 4 from J; bases not matched to a gene: 7. The CDR3 region has the DNA TGTGCCAGCAGTCCACAAACAGGGGCCACCGGGGAGCTGTTTTTT. As protein: CASSPQTGATGELFF.